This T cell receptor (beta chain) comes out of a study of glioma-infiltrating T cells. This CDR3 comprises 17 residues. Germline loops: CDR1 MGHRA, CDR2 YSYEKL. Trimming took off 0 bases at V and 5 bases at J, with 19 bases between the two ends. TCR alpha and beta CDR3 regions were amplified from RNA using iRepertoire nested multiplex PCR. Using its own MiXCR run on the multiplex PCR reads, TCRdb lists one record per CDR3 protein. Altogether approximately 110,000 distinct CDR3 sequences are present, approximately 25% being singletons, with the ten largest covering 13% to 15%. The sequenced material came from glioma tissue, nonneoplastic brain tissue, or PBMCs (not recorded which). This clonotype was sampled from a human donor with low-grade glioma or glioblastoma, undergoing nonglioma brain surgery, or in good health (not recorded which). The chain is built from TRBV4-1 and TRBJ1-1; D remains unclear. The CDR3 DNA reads TGCGCCAGCAGCCAAGATTGGGTCCGAGCAGGAGGTACTGAAGCTTTCTTT. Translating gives CASSQDWVRAGGTEAFF.